A single sample is the source of the 9 T cell receptor beta chains below, sequenced in a study of cytomegalovirus exposure and HLA in healthy donors. Vbeta (60) and Jbeta (13) primers were used in the PCR. The repertoire was sequenced with immunoSEQ multiplex PCR; TCRdb's copy has only in-frame clones and lacks some. The data contain roughly 84,000 clones, about 79% of them singletons. The sequenced sample was PBMCs. Receptor source: a male donor in good health and CMV-seropositive.

The V call is TRBV19, the J call TRBJ2-5; TRBD2 matches 8 bases. The V gene end was trimmed by 6 bases and the J gene end by 14 bases; junction bases not matched to a gene: 20. This CDR3 spans 15 amino acids. CDR1 and CDR2 from the germline V gene are LNHDA and SQIVND (reference sequence). The CDR3 DNA follows: TGTGCCAGTAGGGAAACGGGAGCGGGAGTAACCTACTTATACTTC. It yields the protein CASRETGAGVTYLYF.

This clone has just a few counts. The CDR3 is CASSQDQGRTGELFF. The DNA for the CDR3 is TGCGCCAGCAGCCAAGATCAGGGAAGGACCGGGGAGCTGTTTTTT. The J gene is TRBJ2-2, the V gene TRBV4-1, with D perhaps TRBD1 (5 bases). Trimming removed 0 bases from V and 5 bases from J, with 10 bases in between. Germline CDR1 reads MGHRA; CDR2 reads YSYEKL. The CDR3 contains 15 residues.

The V and J genes are TRBV15 and TRBJ2-2; unclear D gene. The V and J ends lost 5 bases and 0 bases respectively, with 16 bases between them. The CDR3 is 17 amino acids. The germline CDR1 and CDR2 sequences are LNHNV and YYDKDF (reference sequence). Here the CDR3 reads CATSAQQALANTGELFF. The CDR3 region has the DNA TGTGCCACCAGCGCTCAGCAGGCATTAGCGAACACCGGGGAGCTGTTTTTT.

The gene calls are TRBV14 and TRBJ2-3; possibly TRBD2 for D (5 bases). Between the trimmed V and J ends, which lost 0 bases and 2 bases, there was a span of 9 bases. Germline CDR1 and CDR2: SGHDN and FVKESK. CDR3 length equals 15 residues. The CDR3 DNA follows: TGTGCCAGCAGCCAAGAAGAGGGATTCACAGATACGCAGTATTTT. Amino acids: CASSQEEGFTDTQYF.

The rearrangement uses TRBV5-5 and TRBJ2-5; D possibly corresponds to TRBD2 (6 bases). This CDR3 is 13 amino acids long. Germline V gene sequence: CDR1 SGHKS, CDR2 YYEKEE (reference sequence). Trimming took off 2 bases at V and 5 bases at J, with 10 bases between the two ends. The CDR3 here is CASSFAGRETQYF. CDR3 DNA: TGTGCCAGCAGCTTCGCAGGGAGGGAGACCCAGTACTTC.

This chain uses TRBV25-1 with TRBJ2-5, with a possible D match to TRBD1 (5 bases). V lost 0 bases to trimming and J lost 3 bases, with 14 bases between them. The CDR3 has 16 residues. CDR1 MGHDK and CDR2 SYGVNS come from the germline V gene. CDR3 nucleotides: TGTGCCAGCAGTGAATATGGGAACAGGCTGAAAGAGACCCAGTACTTC. This gives the protein CASSEYGNRLKETQYF.

In DNA, the CDR3 is TGTGCCAGCAGCCAACAGGAGGGCACTGAAGCTTTCTTT. Protein sequence: CASSQQEGTEAFF. This chain uses TRBV14 with TRBJ1-1; D gene ambiguous. Trimming pared 2 bases from V and 4 bases from J, leaving 8 bases between. CDR3 length: 13 amino acids. The germline gives CDR1 SGHDN, CDR2 FVKESK.

The chain carries TRBV7-2 and TRBJ2-1; D unresolved. The germline V gene has CDR1 SGHTA and CDR2 FQGNSA. The CDR3 runs to 12 residues. The ends were cut back, 1 base at V and 8 bases at J, with 6 bases in the middle. The CDR3 DNA sequence: TGTGCCAGCAGCTTAGGAGCCTATGAGCAGTTCTTC. Its translation is CASSLGAYEQFF.

As regards this clone: Mismatch with germline at one junction end may stem from a read error. This sequence joins TRBV5-1 and TRBJ2-6; a possible D gene is TRBD1 (6 bases). This CDR3 contains 17 residues. Germline V gives CDR1 SGHRS, CDR2 YFSETQ. CDR3 sequence reads: CASGLNRALSGANVLTF. The CDR3 coding sequence is TGCGCCAGCGGCTTGAACAGGGCCCTCTCTGGGGCCAACGTCCTGACTTTC.